This entry is about one T cell receptor beta chain. This entry comes from a study of low-dose radiotherapy and immunotherapy resistance in tumors. Across the study: Aspirin was administered orally at 300 mg daily for four cycles, commencing on cycle 1 day 1.

V was clipped by 8 bases and J by 6 bases; unmatched bases: 13. The CDR3 is 15 amino acids. The germline gives CDR1 MDHEN, CDR2 SYDVKM. Donors were dosed with nivolumab and ipilimumab; they also received aspirin, low-dose cyclophosphamide and low-dose radiotherapy. Primers targeting TRAV and TRBV primed first-strand cDNA, covering alpha and beta chains. Using a constant-region primer together with a V-primer adapter, TCRs were subjected to 20 to 25 PCR cycles of amplification. One entry per CDR3 protein results from TCRdb running MiXCR on the reads. The table shows around 13,000 distinct CDR3 sequences, with over 55% occurring only once.

The chain carries TRBV28 and TRBJ1-5; 7 bases are shared with TRBD1. The clonotype was recovered from a human donor with advanced metastatic prostate, ovarian, gallbladder or colorectal cancer (not recorded which). This table probably holds off-target reads from a library built for another chain. Written as DNA, the CDR3 is TGTGCCAGCCTCAGCAGACAGGGCGTAAGTCAGCCCCAGCATTTT. Amino acid sequence: CASLSRQGVSQPQHF.